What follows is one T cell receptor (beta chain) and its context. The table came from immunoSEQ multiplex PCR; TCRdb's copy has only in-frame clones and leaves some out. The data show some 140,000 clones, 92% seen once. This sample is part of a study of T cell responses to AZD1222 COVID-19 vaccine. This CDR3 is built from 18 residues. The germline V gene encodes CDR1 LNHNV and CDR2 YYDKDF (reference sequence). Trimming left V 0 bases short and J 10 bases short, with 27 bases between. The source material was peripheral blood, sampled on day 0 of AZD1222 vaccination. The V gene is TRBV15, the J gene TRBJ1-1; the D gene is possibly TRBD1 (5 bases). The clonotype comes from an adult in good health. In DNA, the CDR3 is TGTGCCACCAGCAGAGATTACTCGAATCCCGGGACCCTTGATGGAGCTTTCTTT. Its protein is CATSRDYSNPGTLDGAFF. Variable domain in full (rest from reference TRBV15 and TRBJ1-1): DAMVIQNPRYQVTQFGKPVTLSCSQTLNHNVMYWYQQKSSQAPKLLFHYYDKDFNNEADTPDNFQSRRPNTSFCFLDIRSPGLGDTAMYLCATSRDYSNPGTLDGAFFGQGTRLTVV.